The rows below give T cell receptor beta chains drawn from one sample of a study of T cells after yellow fever vaccination. From the 5' RACE reads, TCRdb called clonotypes with MiXCR, one entry per CDR3 protein. The repertoire holds 250,000 or so distinct CDR3 sequences, with roughly 4% as singletons. Source: PBMCs, taken 15 days after the yellow fever booster vaccination. These receptors came from a young man who received the YFV17D yellow fever vaccine. CDR3s include the opening cysteine and the closing phenylalanine or tryptophan. D genes are given only for firm matches. Clone sizes are given selectively: once, few, many, or a class where the clone is expanded.

clone_size,v_call,d_call,j_call,cdr3_nt,cdr3_aa
.,TRBV24-1,.,TRBJ2-5,TGTGCCACCAGTGATTTGGAAGAGACCCAGTACTTC,CATSDLEETQYF
many,TRBV9,.,TRBJ2-1,TGTGCCAGCAGCGTAAGTAGCGAGGGGTACTACAATGAGCAGTTCTTC,CASSVSSEGYYNEQFF
many,TRBV20-1,.,TRBJ2-3,TGCAGTGCTAGGTCCAGCGGTAGCACAGATACGCAGTATTTT,CSARSSGSTDTQYF
many,TRBV5-1,.,TRBJ1-2,TGCGCCAGCAGCCCGGGACACGAAGGGGGCTACACCTTC,CASSPGHEGGYTF
many,TRBV28,.,TRBJ2-2,TGTGCCAGCAGTCTTTTCAGTGCTTCGAACACCGGGGAGCTGTTTTTT,CASSLFSASNTGELFF
many,TRBV24-1,TRBD2,TRBJ2-1,TGTGCCACCAGTGATGTAGCGGGGGGGTCCTACAATGAGCAGTTCTTC,CATSDVAGGSYNEQFF
few,TRBV12-3/TRBV12-4,.,TRBJ1-5,TGTGCCAGCAGTTTACAGGGGTTTCAGCCCCAGCATTTT,CASSLQGFQPQHF
many,TRBV10-3,.,TRBJ1-1,TGTGCCATCAGACTGACAGGGAACACTGAAGCTTTCTTT,CAIRLTGNTEAFF
many,TRBV5-1,.,TRBJ2-1,TGCGCCAGCAGCTTGGAGTTTCGCGAGCAGTTCTTC,CASSLEFREQFF
many,TRBV7-2,.,TRBJ1-5,TGTGCCAGCAGCTTATTCCAAAATCAGCCCCAGCATTTT,CASSLFQNQPQHF
many,TRBV3-1,.,TRBJ1-3,TGTGCCAGCAGCCAAGGGGAAGCTGGAAACACCATATATTTT,CASSQGEAGNTIYF
.,TRBV4-1,.,TRBJ2-1,TGCGCCAGCAGCCGCATACCGAACAATGAGCAGTTCTTC,CASSRIPNNEQFF
many,TRBV5-5,.,TRBJ2-7,TGTGCCAGCAGTTTTACTCAGGCTTTCTACGAGCAGTACTTC,CASSFTQAFYEQYF
many,TRBV5-1,.,TRBJ1-6,TGCGCCAGCAGCGTAAAAGGGGCTTCACCCCTCCACTTT,CASSVKGASPLHF
many,TRBV7-3,.,TRBJ2-6,TGTGCCAGCAGCTTACGCCGGGGTGAAGCCGGGGCCAACGTCCTGACTTTC,CASSLRRGEAGANVLTF
many,TRBV27,.,TRBJ2-2,TGTGCCAGCAGTTTAGGAGCAGCTCCAGCCGCCGGGGAGCTGTTTTTT,CASSLGAAPAAGELFF
many,TRBV5-1,.,TRBJ1-2,TGCGCCAGCAGCTTTCCCACGGGAGATGGCTACACCTTC,CASSFPTGDGYTF
many,TRBV7-2,.,TRBJ2-1,TGTGCCAGCAGCTTCCTCGGGGGGCCAGCAGACTCGTCTCGGTTCTTC,CASSFLGGPADSSRFF
many,TRBV2,.,TRBJ1-1,TGTGCCAGCAGTGAATTTGGGGTTGCTGAAGCTTTCTTT,CASSEFGVAEAFF
many,TRBV30,.,TRBJ1-3,TGTGCCTGGAGCGGCAGGGATGTTGGAAACACCATATATTTT,CAWSGRDVGNTIYF
.,TRBV11-3,.,TRBJ2-3,TGTGCCAGCAGCCGCGGGACAGAACTACATAGCACAGATACGCAGTATTTT,CASSRGTELHSTDTQYF
many,TRBV7-2,.,TRBJ2-3,TGTGCCAGCAGCTTAGGGGTCGGCACTAGCACAGATACGCAGTATTTT,CASSLGVGTSTDTQYF
many,TRBV2,TRBD1,TRBJ2-3,TGTGCCAGCAGTAACTCACAGGGGGGCGGGACAGATACGCAGTATTTT,CASSNSQGGGTDTQYF
many,TRBV6-6,.,TRBJ1-2,TGTGCCAGCAGACCCCCGGGACAACAATTCTATGGCTACACCTTC,CASRPPGQQFYGYTF
many,TRBV12-3/TRBV12-4,.,TRBJ2-7,TGTGCCAGCACCGGGGACGGCTACGAGCAGTACTTC,CASTGDGYEQYF
many,TRBV4-3,.,TRBJ1-5,TGCGCCAGCAGCCAAGAACAGGGTTACAATCAGCCCCAGCATTTT,CASSQEQGYNQPQHF
many,TRBV14,TRBD2,TRBJ2-1,TGTGCCAGCAGCCCTATAAATGTAGCGGGGCCGGGGAATGAGCAGTTCTTC,CASSPINVAGPGNEQFF
many,TRBV6-2/TRBV6-3,.,TRBJ1-1,TGTGCCAGCACAACCTTCGTACGGACTGAAGCTTTCTTT,CASTTFVRTEAFF
many,TRBV12-3/TRBV12-4,.,TRBJ1-2,TGTGCCAGCAAAAAGGAAGGGGGATCCAACTATGGCTACACCTTC,CASKKEGGSNYGYTF
many,TRBV6-5,.,TRBJ1-2,TGTGCCAGCAGTTACTCGAGGCAGGGAGGGGGCTACACCTTC,CASSYSRQGGGYTF
many,TRBV28,.,TRBJ2-1,TGTGCCAGCAGTTTCCCAGAGCGCAACAATGAGCAGTTCTTC,CASSFPERNNEQFF
many,TRBV12-3/TRBV12-4,.,TRBJ1-5,TGTGCCAGCAGTTTGAGGCAGGGAGGGGATCAGCCCCAGCATTTT,CASSLRQGGDQPQHF
many,TRBV12-5,.,TRBJ1-3,TGTGCTAGTGGTTTGGTACCGAACAGTGGAAACACCATATATTTT,CASGLVPNSGNTIYF
many,TRBV5-4,.,TRBJ2-7,TGTGCCAGCAGCTTGGGGGCGGGCCTCTACGAGCAGTACTTC,CASSLGAGLYEQYF
many,TRBV7-2,.,TRBJ1-4,TGTGCCAGCGAGTATAATGAAAAACTGTTTTTT,CASEYNEKLFF
many,TRBV7-9,.,TRBJ2-1,TGTGCCAGCAGCTTAGGTCATGAGCAGTTCTTC,CASSLGHEQFF
many,TRBV5-1,.,TRBJ1-3,TGCGCCAGCAGCTTGGGTCAGGATAACACCATATATTTT,CASSLGQDNTIYF
many,TRBV4-2,TRBD1,TRBJ2-7,TGTGCCAGCAGCCGGATAACCGGGACAGGGTCCTACGAGCAGTACTTC,CASSRITGTGSYEQYF
many,TRBV20-1,.,TRBJ2-1,TGCAGTGCTAGAGCAAGCGGCGAGCAGTTCTTC,CSARASGEQFF
.,TRBV24-1,TRBD1,TRBJ1-2,TGTGCCACCAGTGATTCAGGGGGCGCAAATGGCTACACCTTC,CATSDSGGANGYTF
many,TRBV12-3/TRBV12-4,TRBD1,TRBJ2-6,TGTGCCAGCAGTTTGGGACAGGGGGCCCCTGGGGCCAACGTCCTGACTTTC,CASSLGQGAPGANVLTF
many,TRBV18,.,TRBJ1-1,TGTGCCAGCTCACCTAGCGAGGTATCGGGGAACACTGAAGCTTTCTTT,CASSPSEVSGNTEAFF
many,TRBV28,.,TRBJ1-2,TGTGCCAGCGAAGACAGGAACTATGGCTACACCTTC,CASEDRNYGYTF
many,TRBV5-1,.,TRBJ2-5,TGCGCCAGCAGCCCGGGGAATATAGCCCAAGAGACCCAGTACTTC,CASSPGNIAQETQYF
many,TRBV14,TRBD2,TRBJ2-1,TGTGCCAGCAGCCAAGATGCGGGGGGTTGGAGTGAGCAGTTCTTC,CASSQDAGGWSEQFF
many,TRBV5-6,.,TRBJ1-1,TGTGCCAGCAGCTTATACGACAGAAACACTGAAGCTTTCTTT,CASSLYDRNTEAFF
.,TRBV2,.,TRBJ1-5,TGTGCCAGCAGTGACGGGCAGGGAGGTTTTCAGCCCCAGCATTTT,CASSDGQGGFQPQHF
many,TRBV5-1,TRBD2,TRBJ2-5,TGCGCCAGCAGCTTCCCGGGACTAGAAGAAGAGACCCAGTACTTC,CASSFPGLEEETQYF
many,TRBV7-2,.,TRBJ2-3,TGTGCCAGCAGCCCCAACCCGGGGGCAGATACGCAGTATTTT,CASSPNPGADTQYF